The rows below give T cell receptor beta chains drawn from one sample of a study of cytomegalovirus exposure and HLA in healthy donors. Profiling relied on immunoSEQ multiplex PCR, and the TCRdb table lists in-frame clones only, not all of them. The sample has 150,000 to 200,000 clones, roughly 82% seen once; the top ten hold about 1.4%. Sequences were obtained from PBMCs. These receptors all stem from a girl under 18 in good health and CMV-seropositive. Both conserved end residues are part of each CDR3. The D gene is left open where the match is weak. Only some rows state a clone size, as once, few, many or a class for expanded clones.

j_gene	abundance	len	v_gene	d_gene	CDR3aa	CDR3nt
TRBJ1-5	once	14	TRBV10-3	.	CATSTAGVNQPQHF	TGTGCCACCTCCACAGCGGGGGTCAATCAGCCCCAGCATTTT
TRBJ2-3	.	14	TRBV7-2	.	CASAYPTASDTQYF	TGTGCCAGCGCCTATCCGACAGCTTCGGATACGCAGTATTTT
TRBJ2-1	.	13	TRBV27	TRBD2	CASSPGLLNEQFF	TGTGCCAGCAGTCCGGGACTACTCAATGAGCAGTTCTTC
TRBJ1-5	.	13	TRBV2	TRBD1	CASRGTVNQPQHF	TGTGCCAGCAGGGGGACAGTCAATCAGCCCCAGCATTTT
TRBJ2-3	.	14	TRBV9	.	CASSVGAGVDTQYF	TGTGCCAGCAGCGTAGGGGCCGGGGTAGATACGCAGTATTTT
TRBJ2-3	.	12	TRBV10-3	.	CAISESRDTQYF	TGTGCCATCAGTGAGTCGCGGGATACGCAGTATTTT
TRBJ2-5	.	15	TRBV4-3	.	CASSQGVGPQETQYF	TGCGCCAGCAGCCAAGGCGTGGGGCCCCAAGAGACCCAGTACTTC
TRBJ1-1	.	13	TRBV18	.	CASSPLGNTEAFF	TGTGCCAGCTCACCACTCGGGAACACTGAAGCTTTCTTT
TRBJ1-1	.	15	TRBV5-1	.	CASSGRSGSNTEAFF	TGCGCCAGCAGCGGACGAAGCGGATCGAACACTGAAGCTTTCTTT
TRBJ2-1	.	14	TRBV5-6	.	CASSLAVAHNEQFF	TGTGCCAGCAGCTTGGCCGTAGCGCACAATGAGCAGTTCTTC
TRBJ1-5	.	14	TRBV2	.	CASGGLGGNQPQHF	TGTGCCAGCGGGGGACTGGGCGGCAATCAGCCCCAGCATTTT
TRBJ1-1	.	16	TRBV10-3	.	CAISENRAVMNTEAFF	TGTGCCATCAGTGAGAACAGGGCGGTAATGAACACTGAAGCTTTCTTT
TRBJ2-7	.	13	TRBV18	.	CASSPGQLYEQYF	TGTGCCAGCTCACCAGGACAGCTCTACGAGCAGTACTTC
TRBJ2-5	.	14	TRBV18	TRBD1	CASSPYRGVETQYF	TGTGCCAGCTCACCATACAGGGGCGTGGAGACCCAGTACTTC
TRBJ2-2	few	14	TRBV28	TRBD2	CASSTSGGAGELFF	TGTGCCAGCAGTACTAGCGGGGGGGCCGGGGAGCTGTTTTTT
TRBJ2-1	.	17	TRBV7-2	TRBD2	CASSLTQGLAGSNEQFF	TGTGCCAGCAGCTTAACCCAAGGACTAGCGGGGTCAAATGAGCAGTTCTTC
TRBJ2-1	.	15	TRBV14	TRBD1	CASSRLGQNYNEQFF	TGTGCCAGCAGCCGCCTGGGACAGAACTACAATGAGCAGTTCTTC
TRBJ2-3	.	15	TRBV5-1	.	CASSPGHRPGDTQYF	TGCGCCAGCAGCCCGGGACACCGTCCAGGAGATACGCAGTATTTT
TRBJ1-1	few	13	TRBV5-4	.	CASSFYDTDEAFF	TGTGCCAGCAGCTTCTACGACACGGATGAAGCTTTCTTT
TRBJ1-2	.	15	TRBV11-2	TRBD1	CASSPPETGNYGYTF	TGTGCCAGCAGCCCACCCGAGACAGGGAATTATGGCTACACCTTC
TRBJ1-1	.	14	TRBV5-6	.	CASSLGQPNTEAFF	TGTGCCAGCAGCTTAGGACAGCCGAACACTGAAGCTTTCTTT
TRBJ2-7	.	15	TRBV7-2	TRBD2	CASSLTSSGDYEQYF	TGTGCCAGCAGCCTCACATCTAGCGGGGATTACGAGCAGTACTTC
TRBJ1-1	.	18	TRBV10-1	.	CASSESRPSGGWNTEAFF	TGCGCCAGCAGTGAGTCTCGGCCCTCGGGTGGTTGGAACACTGAAGCTTTCTTT
TRBJ2-7	.	16	TRBV28	.	CASSLFPDTGLSEQYF	TGTGCCAGCAGTTTATTCCCAGACACCGGACTCAGCGAGCAGTACTTC
TRBJ2-5	.	16	TRBV27	TRBD2	CASMTSGGEYQETQYF	TGTGCCAGCATGACTAGCGGGGGGGAGTATCAAGAGACCCAGTACTTC
TRBJ2-3	.	16	TRBV5-1	TRBD2	CASSVYSGRSTDTQYF	TGCGCCAGCAGCGTATATAGCGGGAGAAGCACAGATACGCAGTATTTT
TRBJ2-1	.	16	TRBV5-1	TRBD2	CASSPLPSGGHNEQFF	TGCGCCAGCAGCCCCCTACCTAGCGGGGGCCACAATGAGCAGTTCTTC